Sequencing of this TCR beta chain was carried out in a study of vaccination effects on CD4 cells after COVID-19 (dated by TCRdb to 2022 to 2024). Turning to the overall study: In the ViraFEST assay, PBMC were stimulated with viral peptide pools, and antigen-specific CD4+ T cell clonotypes were then identified by expansion using TCR sequencing. Post-vaccine samples across the study were collected a median of 72 days after the second dose, with a range of 14 to 241. Some 2 million PBMC per well were cultured with approximately 10 ug/ml peptides in IMDM containing approximately 4.5% human AB serum, roughly 9.5 IU/ml IL-2 and gentamicin. SARS-CoV-2 spike-specific CD4+ TCR repertoires from before and after mRNA vaccination were compared in COVID-19 convalescent patients and in infection-naive vaccine recipients. The full study included roughly 10 COVID-19 convalescent patients and a few SARS-CoV-2-naive healthy vaccine recipients. Cultures from other donors in the study were sequenced with the Oncomine TCR Beta short-read assay on an Illumina iSeq 100.

Points the paper makes about the study in general: Both infection-induced and vaccine-induced clones contracted markedly at late post-vaccination timepoints, which is consistent with waning T cell responses. The study was limited by a small number of convalescent patients, and early post-infection timepoints were lacking. Among healthy vaccine recipients, nearly all vaccine-induced clones were SARS-CoV-2 mono-reactive, and only 1 of 255 was cross-reactive with common cold coronaviruses.

Notes on this clone: Its target antigen remains unknown. Base qualities were left out, and no much larger clone turns up one base away.

Libraries were made using the immunoSEQ multiplex PCR assay. DNA from the cultured, isolated CD4+ T cells was subjected to TCR beta CDR3 sequencing. In the authors' own workflow: Non-productive TCR sequences were removed, reads were trimmed to the CDR3 region, and CDR3s of at least 7 amino acids were retained. Antigen-specific clonotypes were identified using the MANAFEST web app by comparison of expansion in peptide wells against reference cultures. Positive clones required FDR<0.05 expansion versus reference and all other wells, odds ratio above 5, and frequency above 0.1% in two replicate wells. A clonotype was defined as cross-reactive if the clonotype was significantly expanded both in SARS-CoV-2 spike wells and in at least one common cold coronavirus spike condition. Using the stringdist R package, CDR3 similarity was measured by Levenshtein distance, and unrooted trees were constructed with ape in R 3.6.1. Drawn from immuneACCESS, this table holds only the in-frame rearrangements with V and J called that TCRdb kept. Clones are partly lost; checked studies trace under half to an unresolved V gene and leave the rest unexplained. The V and J calls and clone size come from that table; D and trimming were worked out from the DNA. The sample table contains about 73,000 clones; only one count was recorded for roughly 73% of them. The ten largest clones represent roughly 2.3% of the sample.

After about 10 days of culture, CD4+ T cells were isolated with the EasySep CD4+ T cell isolation kit. Each participant got two doses of an mRNA SARS-CoV-2 vaccine, either BNT162b2 or mRNA-1273. Negative nucleocapsid antibody results before and after vaccination confirmed that the healthy vaccine recipients had no prior SARS-CoV-2 infection. On days 3 and 7, half of the culture medium was replaced with fresh IL-2-containing medium. Unless otherwise noted, each peptide stimulation condition was cultured in triplicate wells. Using Ficoll-Paque Plus gradient centrifugation, PBMC were separated from whole blood and then either used fresh or cryopreserved at -140C. The QIAamp micro DNA kit was used to extract genomic DNA from the cultured CD4+ T cells. CDR1 and CDR2 (KGHDR, SFDVKD) derive from the germline V gene. There are 12 amino acids in the CDR3, from cysteine to phenylalanine inclusive. This entry keeps only the CDR3 DNA: 36 bases, framed from base 1. V has 4 bases trimmed and J has 11 bases trimmed; junction bases matching no gene number 5.

This sequence uses TRBV24-1 and TRBJ2-5; TRBD2 matches 8 bases in the middle. This sequence originates from a human donor who received a COVID-19 vaccine. Sequencing used CD4+ T cells from PBMCs cultured without peptide, obtained after COVID-19 vaccination. The CDR3 region has the sequence CATSDPGGVQYF. The sequenced DNA is TGTGCCACCAGTGACCCGGGGGGGGTACAGTACTTC.